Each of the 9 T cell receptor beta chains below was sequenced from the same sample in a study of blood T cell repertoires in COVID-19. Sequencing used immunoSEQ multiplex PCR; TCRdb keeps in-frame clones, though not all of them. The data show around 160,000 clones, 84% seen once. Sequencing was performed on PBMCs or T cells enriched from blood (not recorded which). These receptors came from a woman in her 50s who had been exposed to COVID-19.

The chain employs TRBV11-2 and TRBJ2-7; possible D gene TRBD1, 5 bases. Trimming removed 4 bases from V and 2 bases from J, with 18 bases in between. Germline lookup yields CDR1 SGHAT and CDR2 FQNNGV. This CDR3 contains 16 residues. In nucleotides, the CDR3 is TGTGCCAGCAGCTCCTATCGGACATCCTTTCCCTACGAGCAGTACTTC. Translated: CASSSYRTSFPYEQYF.

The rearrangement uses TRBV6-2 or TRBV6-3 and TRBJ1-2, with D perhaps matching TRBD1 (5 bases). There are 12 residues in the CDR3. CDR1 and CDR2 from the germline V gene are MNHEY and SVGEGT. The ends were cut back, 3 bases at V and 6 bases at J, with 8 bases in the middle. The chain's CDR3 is CASSYSGNGYTF. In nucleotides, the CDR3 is TGTGCCAGCAGTTATTCAGGGAATGGCTACACCTTC.

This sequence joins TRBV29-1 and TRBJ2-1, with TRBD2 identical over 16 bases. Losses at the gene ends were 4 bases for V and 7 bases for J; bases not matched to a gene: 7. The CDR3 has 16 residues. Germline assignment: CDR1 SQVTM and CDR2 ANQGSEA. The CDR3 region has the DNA TGCAGCGTTGGAGGGACTAGCGGGGGGGCCTGGAATGAGCAGTTCTTC. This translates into CSVGGTSGGAWNEQFF.

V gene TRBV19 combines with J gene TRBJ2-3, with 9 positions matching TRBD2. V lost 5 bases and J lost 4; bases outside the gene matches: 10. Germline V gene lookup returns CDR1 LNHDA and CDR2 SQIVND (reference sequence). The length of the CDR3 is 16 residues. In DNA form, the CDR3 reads TGTGCCAGTAGTCCCTACACAGCGGGGGGTTCAGATACGCAGTATTTT. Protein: CASSPYTAGGSDTQYF. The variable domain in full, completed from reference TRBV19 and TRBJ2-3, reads DGGITQSPKYLFRKEGQNVTLSCEQNLNHDAMYWYRQDPGQGLRLIYYSQIVNDFQKGDIAEGYSVSREKKESFPLTVTSAQKNPTAFYLCASSPYTAGGSDTQYFGPGTRLTVL.

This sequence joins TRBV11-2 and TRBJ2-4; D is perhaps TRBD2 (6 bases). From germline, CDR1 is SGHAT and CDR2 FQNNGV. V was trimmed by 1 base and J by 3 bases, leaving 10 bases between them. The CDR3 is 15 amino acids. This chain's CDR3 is CASSLVGGYKNIQYF. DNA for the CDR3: TGTGCCAGCAGCTTAGTGGGGGGTTACAAAAACATTCAGTACTTC.

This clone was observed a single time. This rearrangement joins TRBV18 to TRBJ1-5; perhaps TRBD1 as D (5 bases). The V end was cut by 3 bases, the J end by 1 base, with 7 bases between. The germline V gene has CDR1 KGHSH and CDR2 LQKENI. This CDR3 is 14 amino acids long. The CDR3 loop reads CASSPDTSNQPQHF. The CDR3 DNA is TGTGCCAGCTCACCGGACACCAGCAATCAGCCCCAGCATTTT.

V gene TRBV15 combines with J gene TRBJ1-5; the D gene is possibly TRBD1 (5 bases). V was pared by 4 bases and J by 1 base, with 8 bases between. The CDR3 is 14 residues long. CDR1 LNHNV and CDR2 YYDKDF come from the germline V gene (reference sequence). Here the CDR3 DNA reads TGTGCCACCAGCAAGGGGAAAAGCAATCAGCCCCAGCATTTT. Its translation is CATSKGKSNQPQHF.

This CDR3 is CASTQRQGLTF. The CDR3 DNA reads as TGTGCCAGCACCCAAAGGCAGGGGCTCACCTTC. The gene calls are TRBV12-3 or TRBV12-4 and TRBJ1-2; tentative D call: TRBD1 (6 bases). This CDR3 has 11 residues. The germline V and J ends were trimmed by 7 bases and 13 bases, with 16 bases remaining between them.

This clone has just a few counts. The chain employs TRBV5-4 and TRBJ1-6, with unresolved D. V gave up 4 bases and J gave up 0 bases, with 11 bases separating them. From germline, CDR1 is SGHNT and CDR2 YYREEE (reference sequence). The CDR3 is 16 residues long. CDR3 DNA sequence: TGTGCCAGCAGCCCAACCGCAGGCTCCTATAATTCACCCCTCCACTTT. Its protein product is CASSPTAGSYNSPLHF. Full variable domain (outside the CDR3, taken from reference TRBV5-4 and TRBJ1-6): ETGVTQSPTHLIKTRGQQVTLRCSSQSGHNTVSWYQQALGQGPQFIFQYYREEENGRGNFPPRFSGLQFPNYSSELNVNALELDDSALYLCASSPTAGSYNSPLHFGNGTRLTVT.